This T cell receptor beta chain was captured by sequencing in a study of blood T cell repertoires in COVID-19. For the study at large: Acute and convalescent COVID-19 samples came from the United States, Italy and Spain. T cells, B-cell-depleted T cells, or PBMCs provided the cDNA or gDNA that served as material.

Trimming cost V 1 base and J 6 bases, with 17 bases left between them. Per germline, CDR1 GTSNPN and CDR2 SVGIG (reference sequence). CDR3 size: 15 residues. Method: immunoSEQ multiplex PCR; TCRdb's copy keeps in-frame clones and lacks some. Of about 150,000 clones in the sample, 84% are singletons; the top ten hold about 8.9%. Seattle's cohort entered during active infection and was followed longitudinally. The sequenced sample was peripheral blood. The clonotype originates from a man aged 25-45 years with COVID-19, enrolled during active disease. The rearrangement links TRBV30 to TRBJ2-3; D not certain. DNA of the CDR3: TGTGCCTGGAGTGGAGGCGGTCAGCCGTGGGATACGCAGTATTTT. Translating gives CAWSGGGQPWDTQYF. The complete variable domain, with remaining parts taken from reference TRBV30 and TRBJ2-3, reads SQTIHQWPATLVQPVGSPLSLECTVEGTSNPNLYWYRQAAGRGLQLLFYSVGIGQISSEVPQNLSASRPQDRQFILSSKKLLLSDSGFYLCAWSGGGQPWDTQYFGPGTRLTVL.